This T cell receptor beta chain was captured in a study of cytomegalovirus exposure and HLA in healthy donors. Generated by immunoSEQ multiplex PCR, the TCRdb table keeps only in-frame clones and is missing some. The profile shows some 84,000 clones, roughly 91% of them singletons. Only one count was recorded for this clone. Its specificity is not known. Losses at the gene ends were 6 bases for V and 3 bases for J; bases not matched to a gene: 4. This CDR3 is 14 amino acids long. The germline V gene has CDR1 MRHNA and CDR2 SNTAGT. Study-level results: Reports described diagnosis of cytomegalovirus status by the classifier as highly specific and sensitive. Usually a TCR sequence was rare, but some public TCRs were found in many donors.

The genes are TRBV6-4 and TRBJ2-1; 8 bases are a match to TRBD2. This receptor was identified in a man aged 25-45 years in good health and CMV-seronegative. The source material was PBMCs. The CDR3 here is CASSTGLDYNEQFF. CDR3 DNA: TGTGCCAGCAGCACGGGACTAGACTACAATGAGCAGTTCTTC.